These 16 T cell receptor beta chains share one sample of origin, sequenced in a study of CD8+CD57+ T cells in acquired aplastic anemia. TCR beta VDJ combinations and CDR3 sequences were profiled from genomic DNA. From the reads, TCRdb called clonotypes with MiXCR, one entry per CDR3 protein. Here the sample spans hundreds of thousands of distinct CDR3 sequences, 65% to 80% being singletons. Sequences were obtained from sorted CD4+, CD8+, or CD8+CD57+ T cells (not recorded which) from PBMCs. These receptors came from a human donor in good health, serving as a control.

The chain joins TRBV11-1 to TRBJ1-6; TRBD1 matches at 7 bases. Germline loops: CDR1 SGHAT, CDR2 FQDESV (reference sequence). The CDR3 sequence is 16 residues long. The trim removed 2 bases at V and 7 bases at J, leaving 8 bases unmatched. The CDR3 nucleotides read TGTGCCAGCAGCTTACCGCGACAGGGTGGAAATTCACCCCTCCACTTT. This translates into CASSLPRQGGNSPLHF.

The V gene is TRBV12-3 or TRBV12-4, the J gene TRBJ1-1, with D possibly being TRBD1 (6 bases). The CDR3 is 13 residues long. Trimming took 6 bases from V and 5 from J, leaving 13 bases between them. The CDR3 DNA reads as TGTGCCAGCAGACTCGACAGGAGAACTGAAGCTTTCTTT. It specifies CASRLDRRTEAFF.

This chain joins TRBV2 and TRBJ1-3; 7 bases are a match to TRBD1. Trimming took 6 bases from V and 4 from J; bases not matched to a gene: 6. The germline CDR1 and CDR2 sequences are SNHLY and FYNNEI. The CDR3 contains 14 residues. CDR3 residues: CASSQDRAGNTIYF. The CDR3 coding sequence is TGTGCCAGCAGCCAAGACAGGGCCGGAAACACCATATATTTT.

This sequence joins TRBV7-2 and TRBJ2-1, with D possibly being TRBD2 (6 bases). The CDR3 totals 15 residues. V was cut by 6 bases and J by 16 bases, with 28 bases left in between. Germline CDR1 and CDR2: SGHTA and FQGNSA. The CDR3 loop reads CASRSGRTTYEQYFF. The CDR3 DNA is TGTGCCAGCAGGTCGGGACGGACTACCTACGAGCAGTACTTCTTC.

There are a few counts of this clonotype. This sequence joins TRBV19 and TRBJ1-5; TRBD1 aligns across 10 bases. Germline trimming cut 8 bases from V and 5 bases from J; bases unmatched to any gene: 3. Germline CDR1 is LNHDA and CDR2 is SQIVND (reference sequence). The CDR3 contains 13 residues. The CDR3 DNA follows: TGTGCCAGTCGGGACAGGGGACATCAGCCCCAGCATTTT. Its translation is CASRDRGHQPQHF.

This clonotype showed up many times. The chain links TRBV7-2 to TRBJ1-2, with D tentatively TRBD1 (5 bases). Trimming took off 5 bases at V and 1 base at J, with 14 bases between the two ends. This CDR3 is 15 amino acids long. Germline V gene data show CDR1 as SGHTA and CDR2 as FQGNSA. The CDR3 sequence is CASSPRAGDNYGYTF. The CDR3 DNA reads as TGTGCCAGCAGCCCCCGGGCGGGGGATAACTATGGCTACACCTTC.

Regarding this clonotype: A junction boundary mismatches the germline segment, possibly from a read error. V usage is TRBV19 and J usage is TRBJ1-4; unclear D gene. Germline V lookup: CDR1 LNHDA, CDR2 SQIVND (reference sequence). The CDR3 is 15 amino acids. The CDR3 nucleotides are TGTGCCAGTAGTTCACAGCGGGGAACTAAGGAAAAACTGTTTTTT. As protein: CASSSQRGTKEKLFF.

A remark on this clonotype: The junction differs from germline at one of its ends, possibly a read error. The chain combines TRBV19 with TRBJ2-7; perhaps TRBD2 as D (5 bases). The CDR3 runs 14 residues. From germline, CDR1 is LNHDA and CDR2 SQIVND (reference sequence). As DNA, the CDR3 is TGCGCCAGTAGTAGTGGGAAGGGTTCCGGGGAGCTGTTCTTC. This encodes CASSSGKGSGELFF.

This clonotype came up many times. The chain has TRBV20-1 and TRBJ1-1; TRBD1 might be the D (5 bases). Per the germline V gene, CDR1 is DFQATT and CDR2 is SNEGSKA (reference sequence). CDR3 length equals 14 residues. V lost 5 bases and J lost 6, with 19 bases in between. The CDR3 sequence is CSAQRAGLKSEAFF. The DNA for the CDR3 is TGCAGTGCTCAGAGGGCGGGGCTTAAATCTGAAGCTTTCTTT.

The V call is TRBV10-2, the J call TRBJ2-3; 8 positions match TRBD1. With V trimmed by 5 bases and J by 5 bases, 9 bases remained unmatched. Germline V gene lookup returns CDR1 WSHSY and CDR2 SAAADI. The CDR3 sequence is 15 residues long. The CDR3 here is CASSYWTGPGDTQYF. The CDR3 bases are TGCGCCAGCAGTTACTGGACAGGGCCAGGAGATACGCAGTATTTT.

This sequence joins TRBV5-6 and TRBJ1-6; no reliable D call. V was clipped by 4 bases and J by 7 bases, with 21 bases between them. Germline CDR1 SGHDT, CDR2 YYEEEE. The CDR3 is 17 amino acids. The CDR3 reads CASSLTISGLRNSPLHF. The CDR3 nucleotides read TGTGCCAGCAGCCTAACGATTTCGGGTTTAAGGAATTCACCCCTCCACTTT.

This clonotype appeared a single time. This chain joins TRBV7-9 and TRBJ2-5, with D perhaps matching TRBD1 (6 bases). Germline V CDR1 and CDR2: SEHNR, FQNEAQ (reference sequence). Trimming left V 5 bases short and J 7 bases short, with 20 bases between. The CDR3 spans 15 residues. The DNA of the CDR3 is TGTGCCAGCAGCACCGACGCAGGGGCCACGGCGACCCAGTACTTC. Translated, it gives CASSTDAGATATQYF.

This clonotype occurred a few times. The V call is TRBV10-3, the J call TRBJ1-5; D is uncertain. The CDR3 extends over 13 amino acids. V was cut by 4 bases and J by 1 base, with 5 bases left in between. The V gene's germline CDR1 is ENHRY and CDR2 SYGVKD. The CDR3 protein is CAISVESNQPQHF. CDR3 in DNA: TGTGCCATCAGTGTAGAAAGCAATCAGCCCCAGCATTTT.

The chain combines TRBV12-3 or TRBV12-4 with TRBJ2-7, with 7 bases fitting TRBD1. The CDR3 has 14 amino acids. The V and J ends lost 6 bases and 2 bases, in that order; junction bases with no gene match: 7. In DNA, the CDR3 is TGTGCCAGCAGGGATACCGGGACAGCCTACGAGCAGTACTTC. Encoded protein: CASRDTGTAYEQYF.

Note on this clonotype: A read error may produce the germline difference seen at one junction end. The chain recombines TRBV5-5 with TRBJ1-6; 7 nucleotides match TRBD1. The germline V gene has CDR1 SGHKS and CDR2 YYEKEE (reference sequence). The CDR3 has 13 residues. CDR3 protein: CASSLTGTVPPGF. The CDR3 bases are TGTGCCAGCAGCTTAACCGGGACAGTACCCCCCGGCTTT.

The V call is TRBV20-1, the J call TRBJ2-7; tentatively, D is TRBD2 (6 bases). Germline CDR1 DFQATT, CDR2 SNEGSKA (reference sequence). The CDR3 is 14 residues long. The V gene lost 0 bases and the J gene lost 3 bases, with 12 bases spanning the gap. The CDR3 loop reads CSARDGAGSYEQYF. In DNA, the CDR3 is TGCAGTGCTAGAGATGGAGCGGGTAGCTACGAGCAGTACTTC.